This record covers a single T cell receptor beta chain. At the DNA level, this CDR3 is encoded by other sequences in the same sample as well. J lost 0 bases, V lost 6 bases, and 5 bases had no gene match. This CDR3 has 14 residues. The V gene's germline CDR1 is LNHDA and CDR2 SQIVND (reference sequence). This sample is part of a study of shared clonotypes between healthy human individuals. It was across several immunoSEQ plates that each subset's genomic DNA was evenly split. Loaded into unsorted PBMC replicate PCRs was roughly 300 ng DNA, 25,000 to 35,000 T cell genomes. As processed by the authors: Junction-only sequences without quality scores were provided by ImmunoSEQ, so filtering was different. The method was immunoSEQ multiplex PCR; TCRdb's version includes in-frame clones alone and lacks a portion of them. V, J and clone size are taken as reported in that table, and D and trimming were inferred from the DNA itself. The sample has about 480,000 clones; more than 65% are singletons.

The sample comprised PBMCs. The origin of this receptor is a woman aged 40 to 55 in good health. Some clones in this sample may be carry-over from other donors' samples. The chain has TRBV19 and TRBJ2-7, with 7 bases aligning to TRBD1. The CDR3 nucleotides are TGTGCCAGTAGCCAGGACAGGTTCTCCTACGAGCAGTACTTC. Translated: CASSQDRFSYEQYF.